Listed below are T cell receptor beta chains from one sample, sequenced in a study of blood T cell repertoires in COVID-19. The table came from immunoSEQ multiplex PCR; TCRdb's copy has only in-frame clones and leaves some out. The top ten hold 9.5% to 13% of the sample, which has about 120,000 clones, 85% to 90% seen once. The specimen sequenced was peripheral blood. The receptor set was obtained from a man older than 75 with acute or convalescent COVID-19. The CDR3 runs from the conserved cysteine through the conserved F or W. A D gene is named only where the DNA matches it firmly. The listing skips clone size in some rows; elsewhere it reads once, few, many or a size class.

D	V	J	size	CDR3	DNA
.	TRBV18	TRBJ1-6	.	CASSPGRVNNSPLHF	TGTGCCAGCTCACCAGGCAGGGTCAATAATTCACCCCTCCACTTT
.	TRBV6-2/TRBV6-3	TRBJ2-7	.	CASSYVGLSNEQYF	TGTGCCAGCAGTTACGTCGGACTTTCAAACGAGCAGTACTTC
.	TRBV6-1	TRBJ1-1	.	CASSERGHINTEAFF	TGTGCCAGCAGTGAAAGAGGGCATATTAACACTGAAGCTTTCTTT
.	TRBV10-1	TRBJ1-1	.	CASSGEPYTEAFF	TGCGCCAGCAGTGGAGAGCCTTACACTGAAGCTTTCTTT
TRBD1	TRBV29-1	TRBJ2-2	.	CSITETGTGELFF	TGCAGCATAACAGAGACAGGGACCGGGGAGCTGTTTTTT
.	TRBV5-1	TRBJ2-7	.	CASSHPGAYEQYF	TGCGCCAGCAGCCATCCAGGGGCCTACGAGCAGTACTTC
TRBD2	TRBV6-5	TRBJ2-2	.	CALRGSTGELFF	TGTGCCCTGCGGGGGTCGACCGGGGAGCTGTTTTTT
.	TRBV19	TRBJ2-7	.	CASSKGVSYEQYF	TGTGCCAGTAGTAAGGGGGTCTCCTACGAGCAGTACTTC
.	TRBV18	TRBJ1-1	.	CASSPQGLEAFF	TGTGCCAGCTCACCACAGGGACTGGAAGCTTTCTTT
TRBD1	TRBV2	TRBJ1-2	.	CASRDRDRGTFNYGYTF	TGTGCCAGCAGAGACAGGGACAGGGGGACCTTTAACTATGGCTACACCTTC
TRBD1	TRBV28	TRBJ2-4	.	CASSLPTADRGDIQYF	TGTGCCAGCAGTTTACCAACCGCGGACAGGGGTGACATTCAGTACTTC
.	TRBV18	TRBJ1-2	.	CASSPPGGTSGYTF	TGTGCCAGCTCACCACCCGGGGGGACCTCTGGCTACACCTTC
.	TRBV20-1	TRBJ2-5	.	CSAAVQETQYF	TGCAGTGCCGCGGTACAAGAGACCCAGTACTTC
.	TRBV6-2/TRBV6-3	TRBJ2-7	few	CASSYSPGRLSYEQYF	TGTGCCAGCAGTTACTCCCCCGGCAGGCTATCCTACGAGCAGTACTTC
TRBD2	TRBV5-3	TRBJ2-7	.	CARSSPGLAGTLGYEQYF	TGTGCCAGAAGCTCTCCGGGACTAGCGGGAACCCTTGGTTACGAGCAGTACTTC
TRBD1	TRBV7-6	TRBJ1-5	once	CASSLTGGSNQPQHF	TGTGCCAGCAGCTTGACAGGGGGGAGCAATCAGCCCCAGCATTTT
.	TRBV2	TRBJ2-7	once	CATSGSGDTFYEQYF	TGTGCCACATCGGGTTCCGGGGACACCTTCTACGAGCAGTACTTC
TRBD1	TRBV5-6	TRBJ1-2	few	CASSSGQANYGYTF	TGTGCCAGCAGCTCCGGACAGGCTAACTATGGCTACACCTTC
.	TRBV6-1	TRBJ1-5	.	CASSEGGAGRQPQHF	TGTGCCAGCAGTGAAGGAGGTGCAGGGCGACAGCCCCAGCATTTT
.	TRBV5-1	TRBJ2-5	.	CASSLASAGRWETQYF	TGCGCCAGCAGCTTGGCTTCTGCAGGCCGCTGGGAGACCCAGTACTTC
.	TRBV5-6	TRBJ2-5	large	CASSLNQETQYF	TGTGCCAGCAGCTTGAATCAGGAGACCCAGTACTTC
TRBD1	TRBV28	TRBJ2-7	.	CASSSPAGTGGPEQYF	TGTGCCAGCAGTTCTCCCGCCGGGACAGGGGGCCCCGAGCAGTACTTC
TRBD1	TRBV6-5	TRBJ1-4	.	CASRTQQGAGEKLFF	TGTGCCAGCAGGACCCAACAGGGGGCGGGTGAAAAACTGTTTTTT
TRBD1	TRBV6-1	TRBJ2-5	.	CASSGGTGGAGETQYF	TGTGCCAGCAGTGGAGGGACAGGGGGCGCCGGGGAGACCCAGTACTTC
TRBD1	TRBV7-2	TRBJ1-1	.	CASSSTGFATEAFF	TGTGCCAGCAGCTCGACAGGGTTCGCCACTGAAGCTTTCTTT
TRBD1	TRBV9	TRBJ1-2	.	CASSPGGTGALLYGYTF	TGTGCCAGCAGCCCCGGCGGGACAGGGGCCTTGCTCTATGGCTACACCTTC
TRBD1	TRBV10-3	TRBJ1-6	.	CAISESGQGFSPLHF	TGTGCCATCAGTGAGTCCGGACAGGGGTTTTCACCCCTCCACTTT
.	TRBV6-4	TRBJ2-3	few	CASSASSIGGTDTQYF	TGTGCCAGCAGCGCCTCTAGCATCGGCGGCACAGATACGCAGTATTTT
.	TRBV5-8	TRBJ2-1	.	CASSLRGEQFF	TGTGCCAGCAGCTTGCGGGGAGAGCAGTTCTTC
TRBD1	TRBV28	TRBJ1-4	.	CASSEGAVTNEKLFF	TGTGCCAGCAGTGAGGGGGCTGTAACTAATGAAAAACTGTTTTTT
.	TRBV9	TRBJ2-5	.	CASSGRPGLQETQYF	TGTGCCAGCAGCGGACGGCCGGGTCTCCAAGAGACCCAGTACTTC
.	TRBV7-3	TRBJ1-2	.	CASSLNSGYGYTF	TGTGCCAGCAGCTTAAATTCGGGGTATGGCTACACCTTC
.	TRBV5-6	TRBJ1-1	.	CASSSRDTWTTEAFF	TGTGCCAGCAGCTCGAGGGACACCTGGACCACTGAAGCTTTCTTT
.	TRBV7-9	TRBJ1-1	few	CASSQGRGNRAFF	TGTGCCAGCAGTCAGGGGAGAGGGAATAGGGCTTTCTTT
TRBD1	TRBV7-9	TRBJ1-5	few	CASSLGTVGVQPQHF	TGTGCCAGCAGCCTCGGGACAGTTGGGGTTCAGCCCCAGCATTTT
.	TRBV2	TRBJ1-5	.	CASSESDRNQPQHF	TGTGCCAGCAGTGAATCGGACAGAAATCAGCCCCAGCATTTT
.	TRBV7-3	TRBJ2-6	.	CASSAQGAGANVLTF	TGTGCCAGCAGCGCACAGGGAGCCGGGGCCAACGTCCTGACTTTC
.	TRBV10-3	TRBJ2-7	few	CAINRDPNYEQYF	TGTGCCATCAACAGAGACCCGAACTACGAGCAGTACTTC
.	TRBV29-1	TRBJ1-4	.	CSVWGGDEKLFF	TGCAGCGTTTGGGGGGGGGATGAAAAACTGTTTTTT
TRBD1	TRBV2	TRBJ1-2	.	CASSGQGNYGYTF	TGTGCCAGCAGTGGACAGGGGAACTATGGCTACACCTTC
.	TRBV14	TRBJ1-6	.	CASSPGMYNSPLHF	TGTGCCAGCAGCCCAGGGATGTATAATTCACCCCTCCACTTT
TRBD1	TRBV3-1/TRBV3-2	TRBJ1-1	.	CASSHLQGARAEAFF	TGTGCCAGCAGCCACCTACAGGGGGCAAGGGCTGAAGCTTTCTTT
.	TRBV5-1	TRBJ1-4	.	CASSSNSGGSEKLFF	TGCGCCAGCAGCTCCAACTCCGGTGGTAGTGAAAAACTGTTTTTT
TRBD1	TRBV28	TRBJ2-1	once	CASSLPSGQGYNEQFF	TGTGCCAGCAGTTTACCTTCCGGACAGGGGTACAATGAGCAGTTCTTC
TRBD1	TRBV19	TRBJ1-1	.	CASGRDRGPNTEAFF	TGTGCCAGTGGCCGGGACAGGGGGCCCAACACTGAAGCTTTCTTT
TRBD1	TRBV2	TRBJ1-5	once	CASSSGDSTDQPQHF	TGTGCCAGCAGCTCCGGGGACAGCACAGATCAGCCCCAGCATTTT
.	TRBV7-9	TRBJ1-6	.	CASSIQGVGSPLHF	TGTGCCAGCAGCATCCAGGGTGTAGGTTCACCCCTCCACTTT
.	TRBV6-1	TRBJ1-2	.	CASSEGVAGPYGYTF	TGTGCCAGCAGTGAAGGGGTTGCAGGGCCCTATGGCTACACCTTC
.	TRBV23-1	TRBJ2-2	once	CASSQITGLGRANTGELFF	TGCGCCAGCAGTCAAATCACGGGGTTAGGGCGGGCGAACACCGGGGAGCTGTTTTTT
TRBD1	TRBV24-1	TRBJ1-4	.	CATSERQGQGEKLFF	TGTGCCACCAGTGAAAGACAGGGGCAAGGTGAAAAACTGTTTTTT
.	TRBV24-1	TRBJ2-3	.	CATSDTLETQYF	TGTGCCACCAGTGATACCCTCGAGACGCAGTATTTT
.	TRBV10-1	TRBJ1-1	.	CASSNRGGNTEAFF	TGCGCCAGCAGTAACCGAGGGGGTAACACTGAAGCTTTCTTT
TRBD1	TRBV2	TRBJ2-7	.	CASSLGTEAYEQYF	TGTGCCAGCAGTCTGGGGACAGAGGCCTACGAGCAGTACTTC
.	TRBV7-9	TRBJ2-7	.	CASSLEAGRSSEQYF	TGTGCCAGCAGCTTAGAGGCGGGGAGGAGCTCCGAGCAGTACTTC